This T cell receptor beta chain is from a study of a mutant IDH1 vaccine in newly diagnosed glioma. About the research overall: With temozolomide cycles, or 4-6 weeks after radiotherapy alone, vaccination was started.

Stated time point: week 11, during vaccination. Mutant IDH1 20-mer peptide, at 300 ug, made up each vaccine dose, with topical imiquimod. As regards this clone: Antigen specificity is unknown.

Produced via immunoSEQ multiplex PCR; TCRdb's table is partial and in-frame only. Counted here are approximately 40,000 clones, less than 90% occurring once; the ten biggest clones make up 2.2%. The study, taken as a whole, reports: Pseudoprogression seemed unrelated to changes in top peripheral T cell clonotypes.

The sequence derives from a man aged 35 to 55 with glioma. Specimen: PBMCs, collected from a glioma patient whose treatment included an IDH1 peptide vaccine.

The DNA of the CDR3 is TGTGCCAGCAGCGCAACGGGACTAGCGGGCTTTTACGAGCAGTACTTC. Protein product: CASSATGLAGFYEQYF. V usage is TRBV9 and J usage is TRBJ2-7, with TRBD2 matching over 12 bases. The germline CDR1 and CDR2 sequences are SGDLS and YYNGEE. CDR3 length: 16 residues. Germline trimming cut 3 bases from V and 4 bases from J; bases unmatched to any gene: 8.